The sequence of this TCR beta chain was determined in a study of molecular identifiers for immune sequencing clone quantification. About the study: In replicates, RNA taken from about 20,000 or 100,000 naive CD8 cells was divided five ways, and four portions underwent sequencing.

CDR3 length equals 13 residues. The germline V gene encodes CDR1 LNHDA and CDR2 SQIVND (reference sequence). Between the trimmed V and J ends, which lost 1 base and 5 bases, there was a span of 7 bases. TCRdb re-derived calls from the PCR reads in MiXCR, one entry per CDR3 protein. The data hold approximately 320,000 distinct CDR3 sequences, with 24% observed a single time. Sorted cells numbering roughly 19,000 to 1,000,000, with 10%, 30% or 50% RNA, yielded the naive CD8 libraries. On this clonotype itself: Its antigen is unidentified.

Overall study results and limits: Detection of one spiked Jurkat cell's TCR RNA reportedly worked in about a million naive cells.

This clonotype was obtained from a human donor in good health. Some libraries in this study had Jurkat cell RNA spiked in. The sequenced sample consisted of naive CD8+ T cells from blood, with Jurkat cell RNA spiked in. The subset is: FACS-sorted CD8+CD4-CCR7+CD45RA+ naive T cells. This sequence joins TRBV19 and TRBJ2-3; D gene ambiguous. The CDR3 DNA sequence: TGTGCCAGTAGTATAGTACCCCAAGATACGCAGTATTTT. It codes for CASSIVPQDTQYF.